This T cell receptor beta chain was profiled in a study of monozygotic twins with inflammatory bowel disease (dated by TCRdb to between 2017 and 2020). Study-wide context: The complete study included about 28 monozygotic twin pairs: 19 IBD-discordant Danish pairs and nine German pairs, of which four were IBD-concordant and five were IBD-discordant. Each individual had, on average, about 151 000 unique TCRalpha sequences and 181 000 unique TCRbeta sequences available for analysis. Disease-associated traits were sought mainly through comparisons between IBD patients and their genetically identical healthy co-twins within discordant pairs. The paper's findings and limits, for the study overall: Differing immunosuppressive treatments among patients may have added background noise and inter-individual variability to the repertoires. The analysis was unable to tell apart different T cell subtypes. TCRbeta repertoire diversity, by inverse Simpson index, was decreased in IBD patients compared with their healthy co-twins. No single strong signal or clonotype linked to IBD turned up in the results, so the idea that one exists was not supported. Repertoire similarity did not differ between concordant and discordant twins, which could be due to limited statistical power. Fewer clonotypes were shared with other individuals by IBD patients than by healthy twins, most markedly in patients showing signs of disease activity.

On this clonotype itself: No cognate antigen has been identified for it.

The library was built by means of 5' RACE. Preparation of each TCR library used approximately 3,500 ng of total RNA. For each sample, cDNA synthesis was carried out in eight separate reactions using SMARTScribe reverse transcriptase. During cDNA synthesis, unique molecular identifiers containing a 6-nucleotide sample barcode were introduced by template switching. TCRalpha and TCRbeta cDNA was amplified by two nested PCRs of around 15 and 9 cycles, with bead purification after each PCR. Before amplification, the cDNA was treated with uracil DNA-glycosylase and purified using the QIAquick PCR purification kit. The second PCR added Illumina TruSeq-compatible adapters along with sample-specific barcodes. TapeStation and Qubit were used to check library quality and concentration, and approximately 5.4 ng of each library was pooled. Sequencing of pooled libraries was carried out on an Illumina HiSeq2500 single-index Rapid Run using 2 x 100 bp reads and custom sequencing primers. The original pipeline was this. UMI-based consensus assembly with MiGEC version 1.2.6 was used to correct PCR and sequencing errors. MiXCR version 2.1.1 was used for V(D)J alignment, clonotype assembly and CDR3 extraction. To normalise gene usage, clonotype sharing and MAIT/NKT TCR abundance, the top 1000, 10 000 and 20 000 clonotypes in each sample were analysed. Diversity was computed as the inverse Simpson index with the vegan R package after downsampling to 27 000 UMIs. Statistical testing used paired Mann-Whitney U tests on the discordant twin pairs and applied Benjamini-Hochberg correction for multiple testing. The reads went through TCRdb reprocessing, and each CDR3 protein sequence gets one entry with no DNA. V and J calls and clone size were set by TCRdb, not the authors. The data table for this sample lists over 150,000 distinct CDR3 sequences. Of the sample, roughly 2.6% falls within the top ten clones.

There are 15 amino acids in the CDR3, from cysteine to phenylalanine inclusive. No DNA has been recorded. The germline V gene provides CDR1 SGHRS and CDR2 YFSETQ. From each donor, a roughly 2.3 ml peripheral blood sample was collected into PAXgene tubes and stored at -80 degrees C. Total RNA was isolated from whole blood with the PAXgene blood miRNA kit on an automated QIAcube, without T cell sorting. Peripheral blood from monozygotic twin pairs, either concordant or discordant for inflammatory bowel disease, underwent deep TCRalpha and TCRbeta repertoire profiling that used unique molecular barcoding. Smoking habits were recorded for all twin pairs, with individuals classified as current, former or never smokers.

The TCR originated in a human donor with ulcerative colitis or Crohn's disease, or a healthy co-twin of an affected twin (not recorded which). This chain joins TRBV5-1 to TRBJ2-3; TCRdb names TRBD1, which stays unverified in the absence of DNA. The sample consisted of blood. The CDR3 has the sequence CASRSQGKLTDTQYF.